The T cell receptor (beta chain) under discussion was sequenced for a study of T cell repertoires in cytomegalovirus infection. In the study overall: Recently described HLA-C-restricted plus well-studied HLA-B-restricted CMV epitopes were used. Matching HLA type and CMV infection were both indicated by public TCR beta signatures. Study outcomes and limitations: The response measured ex vivo was dominated by TCR beta clonotypes (HLA-C-restricted and CMV-specific). Individuals carrying CMV plus the relevant HLA were identified by cumulative frequency of public TCR beta families.

TCRdb reanalysed the reads using MiXCR and keeps one entry per CDR3 protein. The sample lists 150,000 to 200,000 distinct CDR3 sequences, about a fifth occurring once. Germline CDR1 MNHEY, CDR2 SVGEGT. This CDR3 spans 16 amino acids. Between the trimmed V and J ends, which lost 4 bases and 4 bases, there was a span of 16 bases. This clonotype was detected only a few times. Antigen specificity is unknown. The rearrangement uses TRBV6-2 or TRBV6-3 and TRBJ2-2, with D perhaps TRBD1 (5 bases). The specimen was CD8+ T cells from cultured PBMCs, collected from culture after CMV antigen stimulation. The source of this sequence is a human donor in good health (CMV status not recorded). Some clones in this sample may be carry-over from other donors' samples. The CDR3 region is CASSSDQGFGTGELFF. The CDR3 DNA follows: TGTGCCAGCAGTTCGGATCAGGGTTTCGGCACCGGGGAGCTGTTTTTT.